These 32 T cell receptor beta chains were sequenced from one sample in a study of Graves' ophthalmopathy and Graves' hyperthyroidism. The sequenced template was RNA, covering the TCR beta CDR3 region. HTBI primers were used in a first-round RT-PCR, which preceded a second-round multiplex PCR. Each CDR3 protein is one row after TCRdb ran MiXCR on the multiplex PCR reads. The sample yields 500,000 to 700,000 distinct CDR3 sequences, 35% to 40% seen once. Sequenced sample: peripheral blood or thyroid tissue (not recorded which). The receptors shown here come from an adult man with Graves' hyperthyroidism.

The chain has TRBV7-8 and TRBJ2-5, with D possibly matching TRBD2 (5 bases). The J call is doubtful: the DNA matches TRBJ2-1 better. Germline CDR1 and CDR2: SGHVS and FQNEAQ. The CDR3 sequence is 15 residues long. CDR3 residues: CASSLVGASISEQFF. CDR3 bases: TGTGCCAGCAGCTTAGTTGGTGCTAGCATAAGTGAGCAGTTCTTC.

This clonotype has ten or more counts. This chain links TRBV4-1 with TRBJ1-1, with a possible D match to TRBD1 (5 bases). The V gene's germline CDR1 is MGHRA and CDR2 YSYEKL. The CDR3 is 14 residues long. The V end lost 7 bases, the J end lost 0 bases, and 12 bases lay between the germline ends. The CDR3 nucleotides read TGCGCCAGCACTGCAAGGGACTTGAACACTGAAGCTTTCTTT. It yields the protein CASTARDLNTEAFF.

This clonotype was observed a handful of times. The rearrangement uses TRBV7-9 and TRBJ2-7; D may be TRBD1 or TRBD2 (5 bases each). CDR3 length: 13 residues. V was shortened by 6 bases and J by 5 bases, with 14 bases between the two germline ends. The V gene's germline CDR1 is SEHNR and CDR2 FQNEAQ (reference sequence). CDR3 amino acids: CASSLARDDEQYF. For the CDR3, the DNA is TGTGCCAGCAGTCTCGCCAGGGACGACGAGCAGTACTTC. Drawing the rest from reference TRBV7-9 and TRBJ2-7, the complete variable domain is DTGVSQNPRHKITKRGQNVTFRCDPISEHNRLYWYRQTLGQGPEFLTYFQNEAQLEKSRLLSDRFSAERPKGSFSTLEIQRTEQGDSAMYLCASSLARDDEQYFGPGTRLTVT.

This clonotype was seen a few times. The gene calls are TRBV5-1 and TRBJ1-2; no firm D call. The germline gives CDR1 SGHRS, CDR2 YFSETQ. The CDR3 consists of 14 residues. V lost 1 base and J lost 5, with 12 bases in between. The CDR3 nucleotides read TGCGCCAGCAGCTTGTCCATATTTACGTATGGCTACACCTTC. This encodes CASSLSIFTYGYTF.

This clonotype was seen repeatedly, ten times or more. This chain uses TRBV12-3 or TRBV12-4 with TRBJ2-6; TRBD2 is a possible D gene (6 bases). The CDR3 is made up of 17 amino acids. With 6 bases removed from V and 1 base from J, the gap between germline ends came to 16 bases. Written as DNA, the CDR3 is TGTGCCAGCAGCCGGGCGGGACTGAGTTCTGGGGCCAACGTCCTGACTTTC. Its translation: CASSRAGLSSGANVLTF.

The gene calls are TRBV7-2 and TRBJ2-5; D tentatively fits TRBD1 or TRBD2 (6 bases each). V lost 4 bases and J lost 5, with 23 bases in between. The germline CDR1 and CDR2 sequences are SGHTA and FQGNSA. The CDR3 contains 17 residues. In DNA, the CDR3 is TGTGCCAGCAGCTCCACCACTAGGGGGGCAGGAGGGGAGACCCAGTACTTC. It specifies CASSSTTRGAGGETQYF.

This clonotype was seen repeatedly, ten times or more. The CDR3 sequence is CASSLQGTTYEQYF. In DNA form, the CDR3 reads TGTGCCAGCAGTTTACAGGGGACGACCTACGAGCAGTACTTC. The V gene is TRBV28, the J gene TRBJ2-7; perhaps TRBD1 as D (6 bases). CDR3 length equals 14 residues. Germline lookup yields CDR1 MDHEN and CDR2 SYDVKM. The V and J ends lost 2 bases and 2 bases respectively, with 10 bases between them. Together with reference TRBV28 and TRBJ2-7, the CDR3 gives the full variable domain: DVKVTQSSRYLVKRTGEKVFLECVQDMDHENMFWYRQDPGLGLRLIYFSYDVKMKEKGDIPEGYSVSREKKERFSLILESASTNQTSMYLCASSLQGTTYEQYFGPGTRLTVT.

This clonotype was seen at least ten times. The genes are TRBV7-3 and TRBJ2-2; TRBD2 matches at 7 bases. The CDR3 is 15 amino acids. Per germline, CDR1 SGHTA and CDR2 FQGTGA. The V and J ends lost 1 base and 5 bases, in that order; junction bases with no gene match: 4. The CDR3 sequence: CASSLRASGTGELFF. The DNA for the CDR3 is TGTGCCAGCAGCTTAAGGGCTAGCGGAACCGGGGAGCTGTTTTTT.

This clonotype was seen many times. The CDR3 here is CASSLEVRGYYGYTF. DNA for the CDR3: TGTGCCAGCAGCTTAGAAGTCAGGGGTTACTATGGCTACACCTTC. This chain uses TRBV7-9 with TRBJ1-2; tentative D call: TRBD1 (6 bases). Trimming left V 1 base short and J 3 bases short, with 12 bases between. CDR1 and CDR2 (germline): SEHNR, FQNEAQ (reference sequence). CDR3 size: 15 residues.

V and J are TRBV7-9 and TRBJ1-4, with D perhaps TRBD1 (6 bases). The germline CDR1 and CDR2 sequences are SEHNR and FQNEAQ (reference sequence). There are 13 residues in the CDR3. Between the trimmed V and J ends, which lost 5 bases and 8 bases, there was a span of 12 bases. The DNA of the CDR3 is TGTGCCAGCAGCACAGCAGGGGACGAAAAACTGTTTTTT. Encoded protein: CASSTAGDEKLFF.

This clonotype was detected ten times or more. The chain joins TRBV19 to TRBJ1-3, with D perhaps TRBD1 (5 bases). This CDR3 comprises 16 residues. V was pared by 6 bases and J by 0 bases, with 15 bases between. The germline gives CDR1 LNHDA, CDR2 SQIVND (reference sequence). The CDR3 protein is CASRAGTGGSGNTIYF. The DNA of the CDR3 is TGTGCCAGTAGGGCCGGGACCGGAGGCTCTGGAAACACCATATATTTT.

This clonotype came up a few times. The chain couples TRBV5-1 to TRBJ2-5; TRBD2 agrees at 7 bases. The J segment lost 5 bases and the V segment lost 4 bases, leaving 14 bases of the junction unmatched. Germline V lookup: CDR1 SGHRS, CDR2 YFSETQ. This CDR3 has 16 residues. In nucleotides, the CDR3 is TGCGCCAGCAGCCCAGAGTCGGGGAGGGCCGGGGAGACCCAGTACTTC. It is translated as CASSPESGRAGETQYF. Complete variable domain (other parts from reference TRBV5-1 and TRBJ2-5): KAGVTQTPRYLIKTRGQQVTLSCSPISGHRSVSWYQQTPGQGLQFLFEYFSETQRNKGNFPGRFSGRQFSNSRSEMNVSTLELGDSALYLCASSPESGRAGETQYFGPGTRLLVL.

In this sample, this clonotype turned up a few times. CDR3 loop: CAWSGGGVDQPQHF. The CDR3 DNA reads TGTGCCTGGAGTGGAGGAGGCGTCGATCAGCCCCAGCATTTT. The chain joins TRBV30 to TRBJ1-5; D is unclear. The CDR3 length is 14 residues. The V gene lost 1 base and the J gene lost 5 bases, with 12 bases spanning the gap. Germline V lookup: CDR1 GTSNPN, CDR2 SVGIG (reference sequence).

This clonotype was detected many times. The chain has TRBV6-5 and TRBJ2-2; D unclear. With 9 bases removed from V and 7 bases from J, the gap between germline ends came to 3 bases. The CDR3 has 9 residues. Germline CDR1 reads MNHEY; CDR2 reads SVGAGI. The CDR3 bases are TGTGCCAGAAGCGGGGAGCTGTTTTTT. This encodes CARSGELFF.

The chain links TRBV2 to TRBJ1-6; possible D gene TRBD1, 6 bases. Trimming took off 6 bases at V and 0 bases at J, with 18 bases between the two ends. Germline CDR1 and CDR2: SNHLY and FYNNEI. The CDR3 extends over 18 amino acids. CDR3 loop: CASSRDIASSSYNSPLHF. The DNA for the CDR3 is TGTGCCAGCAGCCGGGACATCGCCTCCAGCTCCTATAATTCACCCCTCCACTTT.

Comment on this clonotype: A much larger clone is a single base away; this may be a read error. Given the absence of the conserved phenylalanine or tryptophan at the CDR3 end, a read error is likely. The chain couples TRBV20-1 to TRBJ1-1; 8 bases are shared with TRBD1. Germline lookup yields CDR1 DFQATT and CDR2 SNEGSKA (reference sequence). The CDR3 extends over 14 amino acids. J gave up 3 bases and V 3 bases, and 6 bases lay outside the gene matches. The CDR3 DNA reads TGCAGTGCTAGGTTACAGGGGGGTGACACTGAAGCTTTCTCT. It is translated as CSARLQGGDTEAFS.

The gene calls are TRBV12-3 or TRBV12-4 and TRBJ1-1; 7 bases map to TRBD1. This CDR3 has 13 amino acids. Unmatched junction bases numbered 4, after V lost 2 bases and J lost 7 bases. CDR3 DNA sequence: TGTGCCAGCAGTTTAATGCAGGGGGGTGAAGCTTTCTTT. Residues: CASSLMQGGEAFF.

This clonotype was counted many times. The rearrangement joins TRBV2 to TRBJ1-5, with 8 bases fitting TRBD1. The germline V gene encodes CDR1 SNHLY and CDR2 FYNNEI. The length of the CDR3 is 17 residues. Trimming cost V 4 bases and J 0 bases; bases outside gene matches: 8. The chain's CDR3 is CASSGRQGTYSNQPQHF. The CDR3 DNA sequence: TGTGCCAGCAGTGGACGACAGGGGACGTATAGCAATCAGCCCCAGCATTTT.

This clonotype was recorded a few times. The chain employs TRBV18 and TRBJ2-7; D gene ambiguous. The CDR3 has 14 amino acids. V lost 8 bases to trimming and J lost 6 bases, with 20 bases between them. The germline CDR1 and CDR2 sequences are KGHSH and LQKENI. The CDR3 sequence: CASSLEPTRTEQYF. In DNA form, the CDR3 reads TGTGCCAGCAGTTTAGAGCCCACCAGGACCGAGCAGTACTTC.

At least ten counts were recorded for this clonotype. This chain joins TRBV20-1 and TRBJ1-5; D gene unclear. The V end was cut by 6 bases, the J end by 0 bases, with 15 bases between. Germline V gene data show CDR1 as DFQATT and CDR2 as SNEGSKA (reference sequence). The CDR3 is made up of 15 amino acids. CDR3 region: CSAPQRVSSNQPQHF. For the CDR3, the DNA is TGCAGTGCGCCCCAGAGGGTTAGTAGCAATCAGCCCCAGCATTTT.

This clonotype appeared many times. V is TRBV12-3 or TRBV12-4 and J is TRBJ1-6, with TRBD1 as a possible D gene (6 bases). This CDR3 is built from 14 residues. V lost 7 bases and J 5 bases, leaving 12 bases between the germline ends. DNA for the CDR3: TGTGCCAGCAAGGGGGACGTGGATAATTCACCCCTCCACTTT. Translating gives CASKGDVDNSPLHF.

The CDR3 is CASGRSGTAEAFF. For the CDR3, the DNA is TGTGCCAGCGGACGTAGCGGGACAGCTGAAGCTTTCTTT. V usage is TRBV13 and J usage is TRBJ1-1; 7 nucleotides agree with TRBD1. V lost 8 bases to trimming and J lost 6 bases; unmatched junction nucleotides: 9. The CDR3 length is 13 residues. Germline V gene sequence: CDR1 PRHDT, CDR2 FYEKMQ (reference sequence).

V and J are TRBV29-1 and TRBJ1-2; possible D gene TRBD1, 6 bases. Per the germline V gene, CDR1 is SQVTM and CDR2 is ANQGSEA. This CDR3 is built from 11 residues. V lost 6 bases to trimming and J lost 7 bases, with 12 bases between them. The CDR3 DNA reads TGCAGCGTCGTGGGACACCGTGGCTACACCTTC. This codes for CSVVGHRGYTF.

The chain employs TRBV6-5 and TRBJ2-3; 7 bases are shared with TRBD2. The CDR3 extends over 15 amino acids. V shed 6 bases and J 0 bases; nucleotides not matched to a gene: 6. Germline values: CDR1 MNHEY, CDR2 SVGAGI. The CDR3 region is CASSQTSPSTDTQYF. Written as DNA, the CDR3 is TGTGCCAGCAGCCAGACTAGCCCTAGCACAGATACGCAGTATTTT.

The gene calls are TRBV10-3 and TRBJ2-5, with 9 bases that match TRBD2. Trimming removed 4 bases from V and 1 base from J; junction bases left unmatched: 4. Germline-derived CDR1 and CDR2 are ENHRY and SYGVKD. The CDR3 contains 15 residues. The CDR3 spells CAISGRTSAQETQYF. CDR3 coding DNA: TGTGCCATCAGTGGACGGACTAGCGCCCAAGAGACCCAGTACTTC.

The V and J genes are TRBV24-1 and TRBJ1-1; D possibly corresponds to TRBD1 (6 bases). Trimming removed 10 bases from V and 4 bases from J, with 18 bases in between. Germline CDR1 and CDR2: KGHDR and SFDVKD. CDR3 length: 14 amino acids. CDR3 sequence (DNA): TGTGCCACGGCAGGGGACACCGGACGCACTGAAGCTTTCTTT. It translates to CATAGDTGRTEAFF.

This clonotype occurred many times. The genes are TRBV2 and TRBJ2-7, with 12 bases identical to TRBD2. After removal of 3 bases from V and 7 bases from J, the junction contained 4 bases not matched to a gene. CDR3 length: 14 amino acids. CDR1 SNHLY and CDR2 FYNNEI come from the germline V gene. Here the CDR3 reads CASSDRLAGDEQYF. In DNA, the CDR3 is TGTGCCAGCAGTGACCGACTAGCGGGAGATGAGCAGTACTTC.

V gene TRBV25-1 combines with J gene TRBJ2-7, with D perhaps TRBD1 (8 bases). The germline V gene encodes CDR1 MGHDK and CDR2 SYGVNS. The V and J ends lost 8 bases and 2 bases respectively, with 16 bases between them. This CDR3 comprises 14 residues. The CDR3 is CASLAQGGAYEQYF. The CDR3 DNA is TGTGCCAGCTTAGCACAGGGGGGGGCCTACGAGCAGTACTTC.

This clonotype was recorded a few times. The chain joins TRBV15 to TRBJ2-7; D remains unclear. The CDR3 is 14 amino acids. Per the germline V gene, CDR1 is LNHNV and CDR2 is YYDKDF (reference sequence). V was trimmed by 0 bases and J by 3 bases, leaving 9 bases between them. CDR3 in amino acids: CATSRDHRVYEQYF. CDR3 sequence (DNA): TGTGCCACCAGCAGAGATCACCGGGTCTACGAGCAGTACTTC.

This clonotype has ten or more counts. The gene calls are TRBV20-1 and TRBJ1-6; D call uncertain. The CDR3 length is 14 residues. Germline V CDR1 and CDR2: DFQATT, SNEGSKA (reference sequence). Trimming took off 1 base at V and 7 bases at J, with 11 bases between the two ends. In DNA, the CDR3 is TGCAGTGCTAGAGGGACGGGAGTCAATTCACCCCTCCACTTT. This gives the protein CSARGTGVNSPLHF.

There are many counts of this clonotype. The J gene is TRBJ1-1, the V gene TRBV7-6; a possible D gene is TRBD1 (5 bases). V was clipped by 5 bases and J by 0 bases, with 10 bases between them. Germline CDR1 and CDR2: SGHVS and FNYEAQ. The CDR3 spans 14 residues. CDR3 DNA: TGTGCCAGCAGCAGGGACGGATTGAACACTGAAGCTTTCTTT. This translates into CASSRDGLNTEAFF. Supplemented by reference TRBV7-6 and TRBJ1-1, the full variable domain reads GAGVSQSPRYKVTKRGQDVALRCDPISGHVSLYWYRQALGQGPEFLTYFNYEAQQDKSGLPNDRFSAERPEGSISTLTIQRTEQRDSAMYRCASSRDGLNTEAFFGQGTRLTVV.

The chain employs TRBV7-6 and TRBJ2-2; the match to TRBD1 covers 7 bases. V lost 4 bases, J lost 7 bases, and 3 bases stayed unmatched. Germline values: CDR1 SGHVS, CDR2 FNYEAQ. CDR3 length: 13 amino acids. The CDR3 DNA reads as TGTGCCAGCAGCTCGACAGGGCACGGGGAGCTGTTTTTT. Residues: CASSSTGHGELFF.